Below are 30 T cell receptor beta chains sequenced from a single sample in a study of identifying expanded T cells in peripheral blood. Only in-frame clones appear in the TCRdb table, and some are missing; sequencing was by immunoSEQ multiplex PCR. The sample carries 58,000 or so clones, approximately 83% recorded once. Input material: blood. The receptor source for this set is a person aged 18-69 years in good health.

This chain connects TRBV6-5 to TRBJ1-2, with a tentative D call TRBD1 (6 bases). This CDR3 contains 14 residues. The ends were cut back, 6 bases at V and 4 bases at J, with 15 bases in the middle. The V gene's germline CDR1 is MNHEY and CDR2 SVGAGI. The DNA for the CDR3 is TGTGCCAGCAGCGATACTGGACAGCTCTATGGCTACACCTTC. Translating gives CASSDTGQLYGYTF.

CDR3 DNA sequence: TGTGCCAGCAGCCATTGGGGGCAGAGCACTGAAGCTTTCTTT. It codes for CASSHWGQSTEAFF. The gene calls are TRBV11-2 and TRBJ1-1; D perhaps matches TRBD1 (6 bases). Germline CDR1 is SGHAT and CDR2 is FQNNGV. This CDR3 is 14 amino acids long. The V gene lost 5 bases and the J gene lost 4 bases, with 14 bases spanning the gap.

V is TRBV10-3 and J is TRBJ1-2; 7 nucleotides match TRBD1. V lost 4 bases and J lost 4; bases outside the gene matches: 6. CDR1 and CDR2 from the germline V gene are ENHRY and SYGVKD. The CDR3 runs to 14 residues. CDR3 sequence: CAISVGTATYGYTF. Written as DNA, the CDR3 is TGTGCCATCAGTGTAGGGACAGCGACCTATGGCTACACCTTC.

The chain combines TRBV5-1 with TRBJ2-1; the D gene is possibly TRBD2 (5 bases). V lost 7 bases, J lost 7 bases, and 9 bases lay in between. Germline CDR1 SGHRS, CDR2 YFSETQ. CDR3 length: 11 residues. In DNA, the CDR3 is TGCGCCAGCCGCCGAGGGAATGAGCAGTTCTTC. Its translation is CASRRGNEQFF.

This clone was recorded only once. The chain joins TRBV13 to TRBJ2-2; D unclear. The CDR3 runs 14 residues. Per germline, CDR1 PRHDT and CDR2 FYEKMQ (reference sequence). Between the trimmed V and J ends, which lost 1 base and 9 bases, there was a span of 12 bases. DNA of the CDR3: TGTGCCAGCAGCTTAGAAAATGGAAAACGGGAGCTGTTTTTT. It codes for CASSLENGKRELFF.

In DNA, the CDR3 is TGCGCCAGCAGCTACACCCTTGGACAGACCAGCGGCTATGGCTACACCTTC. Protein: CASSYTLGQTSGYGYTF. The rearrangement joins TRBV5-1 to TRBJ1-2; weak D call: TRBD1 (6 bases). V was shortened by 3 bases and J by 4 bases, with 22 bases between the two germline ends. CDR3 length: 17 residues. Germline V gives CDR1 SGHRS, CDR2 YFSETQ.

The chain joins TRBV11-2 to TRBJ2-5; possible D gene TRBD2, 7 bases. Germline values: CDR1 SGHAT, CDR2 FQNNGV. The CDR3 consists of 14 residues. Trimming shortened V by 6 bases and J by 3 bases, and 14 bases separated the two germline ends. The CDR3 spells CASSQTGGKETQYF. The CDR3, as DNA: TGTGCCAGCAGTCAAACGGGGGGCAAAGAGACCCAGTACTTC. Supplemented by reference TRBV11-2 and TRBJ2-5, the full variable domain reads EAGVAQSPRYKIIEKRQSVAFWCNPISGHATLYWYQQILGQGPKLLIQFQNNGVVDDSQLPKDRFSAERLKGVDSTLKIQPAKLEDSAVYLCASSQTGGKETQYFGPGTRLLVL.

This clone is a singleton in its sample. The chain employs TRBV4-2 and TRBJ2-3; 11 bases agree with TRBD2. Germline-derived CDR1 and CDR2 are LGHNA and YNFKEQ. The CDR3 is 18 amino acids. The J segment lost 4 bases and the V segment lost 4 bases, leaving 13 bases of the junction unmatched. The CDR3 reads CASSRSSFSGGAADTQYF. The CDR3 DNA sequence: TGTGCCAGCAGCCGATCCTCTTTTAGCGGGGGGGCCGCAGATACGCAGTATTTT.

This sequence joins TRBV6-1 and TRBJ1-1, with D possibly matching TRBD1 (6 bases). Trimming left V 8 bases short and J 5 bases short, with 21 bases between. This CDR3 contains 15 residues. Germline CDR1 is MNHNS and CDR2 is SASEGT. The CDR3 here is CASVQPGGPGTEAFF. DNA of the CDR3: TGTGCCAGCGTACAACCGGGGGGCCCGGGGACTGAAGCTTTCTTT.

The CDR3 protein is CASSLAGKNIQYF. The CDR3 DNA reads as TGTGCCAGCAGCTTAGCGGGAAAAAACATTCAGTACTTC. V is TRBV7-2 and J is TRBJ2-4, with D uncertain. Trimming cost V 0 bases and J 4 bases, with 4 bases left between them. This CDR3 region has 13 residues. Germline V gene lookup returns CDR1 SGHTA and CDR2 FQGNSA.

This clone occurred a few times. The CDR3 nucleotides read TGTGCCAGCAGCCAAGGGGGGAGTGTATCCAAGCAGTACTTC. Its translation: CASSQGGSVSKQYF. The chain has TRBV5-6 and TRBJ2-7, with D perhaps given as TRBD1 or TRBD2 (6 bases each). Between the trimmed V and J ends, which lost 4 bases and 8 bases, there was a span of 19 bases. Germline CDR1 SGHDT, CDR2 YYEEEE. The CDR3 covers 14 residues.

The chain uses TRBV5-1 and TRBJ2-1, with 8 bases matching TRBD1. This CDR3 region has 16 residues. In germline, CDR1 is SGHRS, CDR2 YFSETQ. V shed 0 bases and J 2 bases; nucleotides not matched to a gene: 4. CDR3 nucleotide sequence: TGCGCCAGCAGCTTGGCGACAGGGGCCCCCTACAATGAGCAGTTCTTC. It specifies CASSLATGAPYNEQFF.

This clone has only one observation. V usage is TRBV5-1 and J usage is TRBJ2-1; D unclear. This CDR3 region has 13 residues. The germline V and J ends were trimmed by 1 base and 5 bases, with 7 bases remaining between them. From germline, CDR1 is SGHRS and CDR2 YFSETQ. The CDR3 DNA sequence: TGCGCCAGCAGCTTGCGGGTCAACAATGAGCAGTTCTTC. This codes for CASSLRVNNEQFF.

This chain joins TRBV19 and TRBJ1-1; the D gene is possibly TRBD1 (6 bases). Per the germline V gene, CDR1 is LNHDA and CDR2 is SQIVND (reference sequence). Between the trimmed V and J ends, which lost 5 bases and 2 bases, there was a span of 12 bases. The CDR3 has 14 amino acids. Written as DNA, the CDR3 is TGTGCCAGTAGTTCCGGACAGCTTAACACTGAAGCTTTCTTT. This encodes CASSSGQLNTEAFF.

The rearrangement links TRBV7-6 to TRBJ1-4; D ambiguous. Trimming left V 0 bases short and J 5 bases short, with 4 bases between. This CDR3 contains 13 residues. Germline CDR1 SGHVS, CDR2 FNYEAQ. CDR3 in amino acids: CASSLAGNEKLFF. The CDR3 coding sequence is TGTGCCAGCAGCTTAGCAGGGAATGAAAAACTGTTTTTT.

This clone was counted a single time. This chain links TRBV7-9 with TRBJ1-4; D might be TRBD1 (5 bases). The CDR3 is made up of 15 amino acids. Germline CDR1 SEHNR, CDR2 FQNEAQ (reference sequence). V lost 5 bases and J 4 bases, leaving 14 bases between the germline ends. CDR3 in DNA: TGTGCCAGCAGCCCGCGCGGGGGAAGTAATGAAAAACTGTTTTTT. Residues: CASSPRGGSNEKLFF.

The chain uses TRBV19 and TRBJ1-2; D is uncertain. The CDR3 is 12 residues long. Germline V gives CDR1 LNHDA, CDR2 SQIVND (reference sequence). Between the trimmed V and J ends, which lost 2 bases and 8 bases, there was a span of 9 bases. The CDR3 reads CASSIRESGYTF. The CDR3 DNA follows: TGTGCCAGTAGTATAAGGGAAAGCGGCTACACCTTC.

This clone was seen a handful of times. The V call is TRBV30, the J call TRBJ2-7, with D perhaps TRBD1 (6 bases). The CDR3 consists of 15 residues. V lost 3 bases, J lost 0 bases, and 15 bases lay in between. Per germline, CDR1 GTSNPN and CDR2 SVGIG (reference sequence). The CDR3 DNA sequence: TGTGCCTGGAGCAACGGACAGCATAGCTCCTACGAGCAGTACGTC. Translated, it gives CAWSNGQHSSYEQYV.

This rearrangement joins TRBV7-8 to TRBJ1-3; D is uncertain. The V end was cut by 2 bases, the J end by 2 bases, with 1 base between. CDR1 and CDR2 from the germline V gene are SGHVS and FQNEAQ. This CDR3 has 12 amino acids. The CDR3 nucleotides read TGTGCCAGCAGCTTAACTGGAAACACCATATATTTT. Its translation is CASSLTGNTIYF.

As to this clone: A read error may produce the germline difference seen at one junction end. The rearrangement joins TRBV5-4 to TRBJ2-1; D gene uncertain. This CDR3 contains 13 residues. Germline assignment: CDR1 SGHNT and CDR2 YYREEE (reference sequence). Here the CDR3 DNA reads TGCGCCAGCAGCCAAGATGAAAGGCGAGAGCAGTTCTTC. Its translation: CASSQDERREQFF.

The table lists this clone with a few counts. For the CDR3, the DNA is TGCGCCAGCAGCTTGGCCGTCCCCCAGCGGGGGGGGAGGCCGAGCTCCTACAATGAGCAGTTCTTC. As protein: CASSLAVPQRGGRPSSYNEQFF. The chain combines TRBV5-1 with TRBJ2-1, with 10 positions matching TRBD2. The CDR3 is 22 residues long. Germline V gene lookup returns CDR1 SGHRS and CDR2 YFSETQ. Germline trimming cut 0 bases from V and 0 bases from J; bases unmatched to any gene: 18.

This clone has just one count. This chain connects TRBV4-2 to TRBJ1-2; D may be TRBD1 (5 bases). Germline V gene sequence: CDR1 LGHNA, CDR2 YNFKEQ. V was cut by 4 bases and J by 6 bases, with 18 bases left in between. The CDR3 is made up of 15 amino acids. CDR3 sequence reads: CASSPNRRQDNGYTF. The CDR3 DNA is TGTGCCAGCAGCCCTAACCGGAGGCAGGACAATGGCTACACCTTC.

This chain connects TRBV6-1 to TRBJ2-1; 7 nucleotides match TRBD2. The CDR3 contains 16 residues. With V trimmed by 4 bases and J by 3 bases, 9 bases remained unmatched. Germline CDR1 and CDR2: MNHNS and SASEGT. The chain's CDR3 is CASSASTSENYNEQFF. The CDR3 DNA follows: TGTGCCAGCAGTGCCTCTACTAGCGAGAACTACAATGAGCAGTTCTTC.

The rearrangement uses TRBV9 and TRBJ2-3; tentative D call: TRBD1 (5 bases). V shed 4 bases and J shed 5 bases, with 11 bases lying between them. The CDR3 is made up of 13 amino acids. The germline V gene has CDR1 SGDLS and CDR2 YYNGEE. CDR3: CASSQGWEDTQYF. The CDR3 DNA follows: TGTGCCAGCAGCCAGGGTTGGGAAGATACGCAGTATTTT.

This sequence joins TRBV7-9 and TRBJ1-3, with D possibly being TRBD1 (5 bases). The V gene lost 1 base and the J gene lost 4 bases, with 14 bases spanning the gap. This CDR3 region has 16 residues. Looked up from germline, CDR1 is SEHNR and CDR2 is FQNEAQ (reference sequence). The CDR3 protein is CASSLGQPAAGNTIYF. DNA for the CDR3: TGTGCCAGCAGCTTAGGACAGCCCGCAGCCGGAAACACCATATATTTT.

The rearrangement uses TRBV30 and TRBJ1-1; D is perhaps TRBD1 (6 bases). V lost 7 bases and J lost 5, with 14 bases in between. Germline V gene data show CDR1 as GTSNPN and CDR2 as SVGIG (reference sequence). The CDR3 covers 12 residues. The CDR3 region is CALASRGTEAFF. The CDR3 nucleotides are TGTGCCTTGGCCTCGAGGGGGACTGAAGCTTTCTTT.

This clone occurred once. The CDR3 here is CASSNEGMDEAFF. The CDR3 bases are TGTGCCAGCAGCAATGAAGGGATGGATGAAGCTTTCTTT. The gene calls are TRBV21-1 and TRBJ1-1. TRBV21-1 corresponds to a pseudogene. The CDR3 is 13 amino acids.

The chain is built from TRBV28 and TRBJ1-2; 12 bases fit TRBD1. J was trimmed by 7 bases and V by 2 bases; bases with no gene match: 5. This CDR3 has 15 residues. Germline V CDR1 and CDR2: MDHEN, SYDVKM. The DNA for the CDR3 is TGTGCCAGCAGTTTACCCGGGACAGGGGGCTTTGGCTACACCTTC. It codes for CASSLPGTGGFGYTF.

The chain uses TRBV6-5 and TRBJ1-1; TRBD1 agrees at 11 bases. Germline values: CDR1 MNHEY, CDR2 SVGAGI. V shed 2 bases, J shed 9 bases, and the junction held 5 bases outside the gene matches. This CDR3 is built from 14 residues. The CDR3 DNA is TGTGCCAGCAGTTACCCAGGGACAGGGGGAAAAGCTTTCTTT. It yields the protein CASSYPGTGGKAFF.

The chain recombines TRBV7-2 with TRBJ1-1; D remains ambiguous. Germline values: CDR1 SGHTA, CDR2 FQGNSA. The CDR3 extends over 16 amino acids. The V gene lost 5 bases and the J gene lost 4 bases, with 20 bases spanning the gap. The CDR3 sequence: CASSHQAGRSATEAFF. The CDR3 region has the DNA TGTGCCAGCAGCCACCAGGCGGGCAGGAGTGCCACTGAAGCTTTCTTT.